This TCR beta chain derives from a study of T cell responses to AZD1222 COVID-19 vaccine. Whole-study findings and limits: At baseline, just a handful of AZD1222 recipients tested seropositive.

Turning to this clone: Its cognate antigen is unknown.

The CDR3 contains 18 residues. Looked up from germline, CDR1 is LGHDT and CDR2 is YNNKEL (reference sequence). The V end was cut by 0 bases, the J end by 2 bases, with 17 bases between. Generated by immunoSEQ multiplex PCR, the TCRdb table keeps only in-frame clones and is missing some. The table includes roughly 79,000 clones, about 90% detected once. This receptor was taken from an adult in good health. The chain uses TRBV3-1 (or the pseudogene TRBV3-2) and TRBJ1-5; D is possibly TRBD1 (5 bases). Sample: peripheral blood, taken on day 0 of MenACWY control vaccination. CDR3 loop: CASSQEGAGKEGNQPQHF. CDR3 bases: TGTGCCAGCAGCCAAGAAGGCGCAGGGAAGGAAGGCAATCAGCCCCAGCATTTT.